This paragraph covers one T cell receptor (beta chain) sequence. HTBI primers from iRepertoire and Arm-PCR of CDR3 regions yielded the TCR beta libraries. TCRdb re-derived calls from the multiplex PCR reads in MiXCR, one entry per CDR3 protein. The sample includes about 430,000 distinct CDR3 sequences, 15% of them seen just once. The length of the CDR3 is 15 residues. Germline V CDR1 and CDR2: GTSNPN, SVGIG (reference sequence). The germline V and J ends were trimmed by 5 bases and 8 bases, with 22 bases remaining between them. These data belong to a study of regulatory T cells in long-lasting Graves disease. The time point is: newly diagnosed GD, antithyroid drugs for less than 3 months. Extracted PBMC RNA gave rise to the TCR library. This same sample was also taken into another study, of T cells in Graves' hyperthyroidism and ophthalmopathy. That work contributes: HTBI primers drove first-round RT-PCR of the TCR CDR3. Most thyroid clonotypes expanded above 0.001 were also detected in blood.

This chain uses TRBV30 with TRBJ2-4; perhaps TRBD1 as D (5 bases). The sample here was peripheral blood mononuclear cells (PBMCs), taken at new diagnosis, from a patient treated with antithyroid drugs. This clonotype was sampled from a woman in her 40s with Graves disease. CDR3 loop: CAWDVAGLGADIQYF. As DNA, the CDR3 is TGTGCCTGGGACGTCGCAGGGCTAGGGGCGGACATTCAGTACTTC.